This TCR beta chain derives from a study of blood T cell repertoires in COVID-19. As for the study in general: Some COVID-19 samples were acute and others convalescent; all came from the United States, Italy and Spain. The analysed material was cDNA or gDNA that came from T cells, B-cell-depleted T cells, or PBMCs.

V was pared by 5 bases and J by 3 bases, with 19 bases between. Germline assignment: CDR1 SGHDT and CDR2 YYEEEE. CDR3 length equals 16 residues. Enrolled during active infection, Seattle patients were then followed longitudinally. Original handling: Amplification of reference gene primers was used by the study to estimate nucleated cell counts. Here immunoSEQ multiplex PCR was the method, and the copy in TCRdb shows in-frame clones only, minus some. The DNA gave D and trimming, while V, J and clone size come from that table. The profile covers approximately 200,000 clones, with 84% appearing a single time and under 10% taken by the ten largest.

The gene calls are TRBV5-6 and TRBJ2-3; D is possibly TRBD2 (6 bases). The sequenced sample was peripheral blood. The sequence was obtained from a woman aged 80 or older with COVID-19, enrolled during active disease. The CDR3: CASRRDSGSWTDTQYF. The CDR3 DNA reads as TGTGCCAGCAGACGGGACTCCGGGTCTTGGACAGATACGCAGTATTTT.